The 18 T cell receptor beta chains below were found in one sample sequenced in a study of T cell responses to AZD1222 COVID-19 vaccine. TCRdb's table, derived via immunoSEQ multiplex PCR, lists solely in-frame clones and lacks some. The data contain under 150,000 clones, approximately 92% of them singletons. Source: peripheral blood, taken 28 days after the second AZD1222 dose. The receptors here all came from an adult who received the AZD1222 COVID-19 vaccine.

CDR3 nucleotides: TGTGCCAGCTCAGAACAGGGGACAGATACGCAGTATTTT. Translated: CASSEQGTDTQYF. The rearrangement uses TRBV18 and TRBJ2-3; 7 bases map to TRBD1. The CDR3 runs to 13 residues. The germline gives CDR1 KGHSH, CDR2 LQKENI. V was pared by 5 bases and J by 3 bases, with 2 bases of the junction left unmatched.

The rearrangement uses TRBV4-3 and TRBJ2-7; a possible D gene is TRBD2 (6 bases). CDR3 length: 15 amino acids. The V and J ends lost 4 bases and 0 bases respectively, with 13 bases between them. CDR1 is LGHNA and CDR2 is YSLEER in the germline V gene. The CDR3 loop reads CASSRGTQSSYEQYF. DNA of the CDR3: TGCGCCAGCAGCCGAGGGACTCAGAGCTCCTACGAGCAGTACTTC.

The V gene is TRBV2, the J gene TRBJ1-5; D ambiguous. The CDR3 sequence is 13 residues long. Germline CDR1 SNHLY, CDR2 FYNNEI. With 5 bases removed from V and 7 bases from J, the gap between germline ends came to 12 bases. CDR3 region: CASSLSAGQPQHF. The CDR3 DNA is TGTGCCAGCAGTCTGAGCGCGGGGCAGCCCCAGCATTTT.

The chain links TRBV7-2 to TRBJ1-4; D is perhaps TRBD1 (6 bases). Germline assignment: CDR1 SGHTA and CDR2 FQGNSA. The ends were cut back, 6 bases at V and 0 bases at J, with 8 bases in the middle. The CDR3 loop spans 14 amino acids. The CDR3 protein is CASSQGTTNEKLFF. The CDR3 bases are TGTGCCAGCAGTCAGGGGACAACTAATGAAAAACTGTTTTTT.

This clone was found a few times. The chain carries TRBV7-8 and TRBJ1-1; D is unclear. Germline lookup yields CDR1 SGHVS and CDR2 FQNEAQ. V was trimmed by 5 bases and J by 2 bases, leaving 9 bases between them. The length of the CDR3 is 13 residues. CDR3 nucleotide sequence: TGTGCCAGCAGCCAAGAGATAAACACTGAAGCTTTCTTT. Protein product: CASSQEINTEAFF.

The chain couples TRBV28 to TRBJ2-5; tentatively, D is TRBD2 (5 bases). Germline V lookup: CDR1 MDHEN, CDR2 SYDVKM. V was pared by 6 bases and J by 5 bases, with 22 bases between. The CDR3 is made up of 16 amino acids. The CDR3, as DNA: TGTGCCAGCAGGAAACCGCGAGGAGGAGTTGAGGAGACCCAGTACTTC. Protein sequence: CASRKPRGGVEETQYF.

V gene TRBV29-1 combines with J gene TRBJ2-3; 8 bases are shared with TRBD2. Germline lookup yields CDR1 SQVTM and CDR2 ANQGSEA. Losses at the gene ends were 7 bases for V and 5 bases for J; bases not matched to a gene: 5. This CDR3 contains 12 residues. The DNA for the CDR3 is TGCAGCGGCTCGGGGGGGCAAGATACGCAGTATTTT. It codes for CSGSGGQDTQYF.

This clone was counted once. The chain couples TRBV5-4 to TRBJ1-4, with no clear D. Trimming stripped 1 base from V and 1 base from J, with 5 bases between. The CDR3 sequence is 14 residues long. Germline CDR1 reads SGHNT; CDR2 reads YYREEE (reference sequence). CDR3 sequence reads: CASSLPGTNEKLFF. The CDR3 coding sequence is TGTGCCAGCAGCTTGCCAGGAACTAATGAAAAACTGTTTTTT.

The rearrangement links TRBV5-1 to TRBJ2-4; 11 nucleotides line up with TRBD2. CDR3 size: 18 residues. CDR1 and CDR2 (germline): SGHRS, YFSETQ. J was trimmed by 1 base and V by 5 bases; bases with no gene match: 11. Written as DNA, the CDR3 is TGCGCCAGCAGACCCCGGGAGACTAGCGGGAAGGCCAAAAACATTCAGTACTTC. It is translated as CASRPRETSGKAKNIQYF.

The chain joins TRBV19 to TRBJ1-5; D is unresolved. This CDR3 contains 14 residues. Trimming cost V 3 bases and J 4 bases, with 10 bases left between them. CDR1 is LNHDA, CDR2 SQIVND, per germline (reference sequence). The CDR3 spells CASSIQAANQPQHF. CDR3 coding DNA: TGTGCCAGTAGTATCCAGGCAGCTAATCAGCCCCAGCATTTT.

The chain uses TRBV7-2 and TRBJ1-2; TRBD1 aligns across 8 bases. After removal of 5 bases from V and 4 bases from J, the junction contained 6 bases not matched to a gene. The CDR3 loop spans 14 amino acids. Germline CDR1 SGHTA, CDR2 FQGNSA. The CDR3 bases are TGTGCCAGCAGCCTTCAGGGGGCGGGCTATGGCTACACCTTC. This translates into CASSLQGAGYGYTF. Supplemented by reference TRBV7-2 and TRBJ1-2, the full variable domain reads GAGVSQSPSNKVTEKGKDVELRCDPISGHTALYWYRQSLGQGLEFLIYFQGNSAPDKSGLPSDRFSAERTGGSVSTLTIQRTQQEDSAVYLCASSLQGAGYGYTFGSGTRLTVV.

The genes are TRBV19 and TRBJ1-2; D perhaps matches TRBD1 (5 bases). V was shortened by 1 base and J by 4 bases, with 10 bases between the two germline ends. Germline values: CDR1 LNHDA, CDR2 SQIVND (reference sequence). The length of the CDR3 is 14 residues. CDR3 protein: CASSIGQTLYGYTF. The CDR3 nucleotides read TGTGCCAGTAGTATAGGACAGACCCTCTATGGCTACACCTTC.

The chain combines TRBV18 with TRBJ2-3; no clear D. The CDR3 length is 14 residues. Trimming stripped 0 bases from V and 2 bases from J, with 6 bases between. The germline V gene encodes CDR1 KGHSH and CDR2 LQKENI. The CDR3 bases are TGTGCCAGCTCACCACCGGCAGCCACAGATACGCAGTATTTT. Amino acid sequence: CASSPPAATDTQYF. Combining the CDR3 with reference TRBV18 and TRBJ2-3 gives the whole variable domain NAGVMQNPRHLVRRRGQEARLRCSPMKGHSHVYWYRQLPEEGLKFMVYLQKENIIDESGMPKERFSAEFPKEGPSILRIQQVVRGDSAAYFCASSPPAATDTQYFGPGTRLTVL.

The chain combines TRBV27 with TRBJ1-5, with D unclear. The CDR3 covers 14 residues. Trimming took off 3 bases at V and 2 bases at J, with 8 bases between the two ends. CDR1 and CDR2 (germline): MNHEY, SMNVEV (reference sequence). CDR3 nucleotide sequence: TGTGCCAGCAGTTTGAGAGGACGCAATCAGCCCCAGCATTTT. Protein: CASSLRGRNQPQHF.

V gene TRBV24-1 combines with J gene TRBJ2-5; TRBD1 agrees at 9 bases. This CDR3 spans 14 amino acids. Per germline, CDR1 KGHDR and CDR2 SFDVKD. V dropped 4 bases and J dropped 4; count of bases not matched to a gene: 3. CDR3 DNA: TGTGCCACCAGTGAGACAGGGGGAACAGAGACCCAGTACTTC. This translates into CATSETGGTETQYF.

The table lists this clone with a count of one. V usage is TRBV5-5 and J usage is TRBJ2-6; the match to TRBD2 covers 7 bases. The germline V gene encodes CDR1 SGHKS and CDR2 YYEKEE (reference sequence). The V segment lost 0 bases and the J segment 1 base; nucleotides outside the gene matches: 1. The CDR3 has 16 residues. CDR3 amino acids: CASSLVGGSGANVLTF. The CDR3 region has the DNA TGTGCCAGCAGCTTGGTCGGGGGGTCTGGGGCCAACGTCCTGACTTTC.

The sample holds a few counts of this clone. The chain employs TRBV20-1 and TRBJ1-1; D unresolved. This CDR3 spans 13 amino acids. Germline assignment: CDR1 DFQATT and CDR2 SNEGSKA (reference sequence). Trimming pared 3 bases from V and 1 base from J, leaving 9 bases between. The DNA for the CDR3 is TGCAGTGCTAGTCTGGGAACGAACACTGAAGCTTTCTTT. It translates to CSASLGTNTEAFF.

With respect to this clone: The junction does not match germline at one end; this may be a read error. The chain uses TRBV7-2 and TRBJ1-3; no clear D gene. The germline CDR1 and CDR2 sequences are SGHTA and FQGNSA. This CDR3 contains 16 residues. The DNA for the CDR3 is TGTGCCAACAGCTTAGTTGTGGAGCCCTCTGGAAACACCATATATTTT. It yields the protein CANSLVVEPSGNTIYF.